This T cell receptor (beta chain) was found in a study of cytomegalovirus exposure and HLA in healthy donors. This clone was observed a single time. Its target is not known. The study ran its PCR with 60 Vbeta and 13 Jbeta primers. Generated by immunoSEQ multiplex PCR, the TCRdb table keeps only in-frame clones and is missing some. The sample records under 110,000 clones, roughly 80% being singletons. Study-wide points: The authors judged a highly shared variant cluster likely a sequencing artifact. The HLA-A and HLA-B alleles of most subjects were reportedly predicted accurately from TCR beta sequences.

The TCR comes from a man aged 35 to 55 in good health and CMV-seronegative. Sequencing was done on a sample of PBMCs.

CDR3 coding DNA: TGCGCCAGCAGTTCGGGACAGGTGGCCCTGAACACTGAAGCTTTCTTT. Its translation: CASSSGQVALNTEAFF. The chain couples TRBV5-1 to TRBJ1-1; 8 bases match TRBD1. Trimming took 5 bases from V and 0 from J; bases not matched to a gene: 9. The CDR3 length is 16 residues. The germline gives CDR1 SGHRS, CDR2 YFSETQ.